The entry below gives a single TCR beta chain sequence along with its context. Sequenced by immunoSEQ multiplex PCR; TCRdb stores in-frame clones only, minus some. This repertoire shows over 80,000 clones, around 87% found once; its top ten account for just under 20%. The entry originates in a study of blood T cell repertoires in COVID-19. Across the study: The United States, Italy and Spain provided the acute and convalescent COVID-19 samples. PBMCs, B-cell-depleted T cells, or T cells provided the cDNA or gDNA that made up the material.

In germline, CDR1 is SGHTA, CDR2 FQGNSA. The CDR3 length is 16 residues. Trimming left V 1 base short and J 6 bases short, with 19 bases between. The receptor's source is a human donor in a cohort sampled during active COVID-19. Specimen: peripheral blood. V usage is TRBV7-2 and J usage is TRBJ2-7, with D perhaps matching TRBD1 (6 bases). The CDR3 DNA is TGTGCCAGCAGCTTAGGCTATGGGGGCGCGCTAGCCGAGCAGTACTTC. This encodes CASSLGYGGALAEQYF.